What follows describes a single T cell receptor beta chain. Its cognate antigen is unknown. TCRdb called the RT-PCR reads again in MiXCR, with one record for every CDR3 protein. This table has about 500,000 distinct CDR3 sequences, 16% appearing once. This sample stems from a study of response to subunit inactivated influenza vaccine. Study-level findings and limits: The authors suggested that few new T cells are recruited per seasonal influenza vaccination.

The germline V gene encodes CDR1 SGHAT and CDR2 FQNNGV. This CDR3 comprises 16 residues. The V and J ends lost 3 bases and 5 bases respectively, with 17 bases between them. V and J are TRBV11-2 and TRBJ2-1; D may be TRBD2 (5 bases). The clonotype originates from a man between 50 and 75 years old who received an inactivated influenza vaccine. The sequenced sample was CD4+ T cells sorted from PBMCs, obtained around 25 months after vaccination. The CDR3 protein is CASSFASGGRHNEQFF. The CDR3 DNA sequence: TGTGCCAGCAGCTTTGCCTCAGGAGGTAGACACAATGAGCAGTTCTTC.